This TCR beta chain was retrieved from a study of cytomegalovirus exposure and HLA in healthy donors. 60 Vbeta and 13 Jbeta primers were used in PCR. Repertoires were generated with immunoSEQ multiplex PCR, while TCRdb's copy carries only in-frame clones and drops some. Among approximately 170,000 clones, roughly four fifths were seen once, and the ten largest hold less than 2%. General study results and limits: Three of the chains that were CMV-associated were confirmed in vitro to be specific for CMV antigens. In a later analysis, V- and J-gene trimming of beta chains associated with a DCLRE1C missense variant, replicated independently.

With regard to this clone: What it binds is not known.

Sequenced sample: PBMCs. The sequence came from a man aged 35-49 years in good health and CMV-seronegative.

CDR3 residues: CASSLQGSGNQPQHF. For the CDR3, the DNA is TGTGCCAGCAGCTTACAGGGAAGTGGCAATCAGCCCCAGCATTTT. This chain connects TRBV7-9 to TRBJ1-5; TRBD1 is a possible D gene (5 bases). Germline V gives CDR1 SEHNR, CDR2 FQNEAQ (reference sequence). Trimming took off 2 bases at V and 2 bases at J, with 10 bases between the two ends. The CDR3 is 15 residues long.